These 29 T cell receptor beta chains share one sample of origin, sequenced in a study of control samples from healthy donors and cancer patients. Profiled with immunoSEQ multiplex PCR; TCRdb holds only in-frame clones, not every one. The data contain tens of thousands of clones, approximately 91% of them seen just once; the ten biggest clones take up approximately 40%. Sequencing was carried out using PBMCs. The origin of the receptors is a man aged 50-59 years with head and neck cancer.

V usage is TRBV9 and J usage is TRBJ2-5; TRBD1 matches at 7 bases. Germline V gives CDR1 SGDLS, CDR2 YYNGEE. Trimming removed 5 bases from V and 2 bases from J; junction bases left unmatched: 3. The CDR3 contains 13 residues. As DNA, the CDR3 is TGTGCCAGCAGGTCGACAGGGCAAGAGACCCAGTACTTC. Translation gives CASRSTGQETQYF.

The rearrangement links TRBV9 to TRBJ2-1, with D possibly matching TRBD2 (6 bases). Trimming removed 0 bases at V and 2 bases at J, with 18 bases between. This CDR3 is built from 18 residues. The germline V gene encodes CDR1 SGDLS and CDR2 YYNGEE. CDR3 sequence: CASSVVPFGAGPYNEQFF. The CDR3 nucleotides read TGTGCCAGCAGCGTAGTCCCTTTTGGAGCGGGTCCCTACAATGAGCAGTTCTTC.

This clone was detected only a few times. The V call is TRBV28, the J call TRBJ2-1; maybe TRBD2 (7 bases). V was cut by 3 bases and J by 6 bases, with 15 bases left in between. From germline, CDR1 is MDHEN and CDR2 SYDVKM. This CDR3 contains 15 residues. This CDR3 is CASSLGGGAGNEQFF. The CDR3 DNA reads as TGTGCCAGCAGTTTGGGTGGGGGGGCTGGCAATGAGCAGTTCTTC. Variable domain in full (rest from reference TRBV28 and TRBJ2-1): DVKVTQSSRYLVKRTGEKVFLECVQDMDHENMFWYRQDPGLGLRLIYFSYDVKMKEKGDIPEGYSVSREKKERFSLILESASTNQTSMYLCASSLGGGAGNEQFFGPGTRLTVL.

The J gene is TRBJ2-5, the V gene TRBV7-2; 9 bases map to TRBD2. This CDR3 has 16 residues. Germline assignment: CDR1 SGHTA and CDR2 FQGNSA. V dropped 1 base and J dropped 2; count of bases not matched to a gene: 5. In DNA form, the CDR3 reads TGTGCCAGCAGCTTAGTAAGCGGGGGGACTCAAGAGACCCAGTACTTC. Residues: CASSLVSGGTQETQYF.

V gene TRBV15 combines with J gene TRBJ2-1; D is perhaps TRBD2 (5 bases). The ends were cut back, 1 base at V and 1 base at J, with 14 bases in the middle. CDR1 is LNHNV and CDR2 is YYDKDF in the germline V gene (reference sequence). This CDR3 region has 17 residues. Written as DNA, the CDR3 is TGTGCCACCAGCAGAGTTTTTGCGGGCGCTTCCTACAATGAGCAGTTCTTC. Its protein product is CATSRVFAGASYNEQFF.

J is TRBJ2-2 and V is TRBV12-5; the D gene is possibly TRBD1 (5 bases). V lost 0 bases to trimming and J lost 2 bases, with 19 bases between them. Per germline, CDR1 LGHNT and CDR2 FRNRAP. CDR3 size: 19 residues. The DNA for the CDR3 is TGTGCTAGTGGTTTGGTATGGCAGGGCAACGGGTTAAACACCGGGGAGCTGTTTTTT. As protein: CASGLVWQGNGLNTGELFF.

The rearrangement links TRBV5-5 to TRBJ1-2; D possibly corresponds to TRBD1 (5 bases). This CDR3 is built from 13 residues. V lost 5 bases and J 4 bases, leaving 12 bases between the germline ends. CDR1 and CDR2 from the germline V gene are SGHKS and YYEKEE (reference sequence). The CDR3 DNA reads TGTGCCAGCAGTTCCCCGGGACTCTATGGCTACACCTTC. Translation gives CASSSPGLYGYTF.

The CDR3 spells CASSYASGSYEQYF. The CDR3 DNA reads TGTGCCAGCAGTTACGCTAGCGGCTCCTACGAGCAGTACTTC. This chain links TRBV6-2 or TRBV6-3 with TRBJ2-7; 7 nucleotides align to TRBD2. The length of the CDR3 is 14 residues. The germline gives CDR1 MNHEY, CDR2 SVGEGT. Trimming removed 2 bases from V and 0 bases from J; junction bases left unmatched: 1.

In this sample, this clone turned up a few times. The chain links TRBV6-5 to TRBJ2-1, with 9 bases identical to TRBD1. V gave up 0 bases and J gave up 6 bases; unmatched junction bases: 6. The CDR3 is 16 amino acids. CDR1 and CDR2 from the germline V gene are MNHEY and SVGAGI. The CDR3 sequence: CASSYSGRDRVNEQFF. CDR3 nucleotides: TGTGCCAGCAGTTACTCGGGCCGGGACAGGGTCAATGAGCAGTTCTTC.

V gene TRBV18 combines with J gene TRBJ1-5, with TRBD1 as a possible D gene (6 bases). This CDR3 comprises 13 residues. Trimming stripped 3 bases from V and 4 bases from J, with 7 bases between. Germline values: CDR1 KGHSH, CDR2 LQKENI. The CDR3 DNA sequence: TGTGCCAGCTCACCTGACAGGAATCAGCCCCAGCATTTT. This sequence encodes CASSPDRNQPQHF.

The CDR3 sequence is CASNQRRGLGYTF. CDR3 DNA: TGTGCCAGCAACCAACGAAGAGGGCTTGGCTACACCTTC. The chain links TRBV12-3 or TRBV12-4 to TRBJ1-2; the D is unclear. The CDR3 contains 13 residues. V lost 7 bases, J lost 7 bases, and 16 bases lay in between.

The CDR3 region is CASSPAGTLDEQYF. The DNA for the CDR3 is TGTGCCAGCAGCCCGGCGGGAACCTTGGATGAGCAGTACTTC. The V and J genes are TRBV5-4 and TRBJ2-7, with a possible D match to TRBD2 (6 bases). The CDR3 is 14 residues long. V lost 4 bases and J lost 7, with 18 bases in between. Germline V lookup: CDR1 SGHNT, CDR2 YYREEE (reference sequence).

This chain joins TRBV27 and TRBJ2-6; the match to TRBD2 covers 10 bases. This CDR3 contains 18 residues. Germline V CDR1 and CDR2: MNHEY, SMNVEV (reference sequence). J lost 0 bases, V lost 8 bases, and 10 bases had no gene match. CDR3 sequence reads: CASGLAGEGFSGANVLTF. The CDR3, as DNA: TGTGCCAGCGGCCTAGCGGGAGAGGGTTTCTCTGGGGCCAACGTCCTGACTTTC.

V gene TRBV28 combines with J gene TRBJ2-2; 8 nucleotides agree with TRBD2. Germline CDR1 reads MDHEN; CDR2 reads SYDVKM. J lost 3 bases, V lost 7 bases, and 16 bases had no gene match. This CDR3 contains 18 residues. The CDR3 region is CASNPGGGVAVYTGELFF. CDR3 nucleotides: TGTGCCAGCAACCCGGGAGGGGGTGTAGCTGTCTACACCGGGGAGCTGTTTTTT.

This clone was seen only a few times. The CDR3 here is CSVGQRSYNEQFF. CDR3 in DNA: TGCAGCGTTGGACAGAGGAGCTACAATGAGCAGTTCTTC. The chain uses TRBV29-1 and TRBJ2-1; perhaps TRBD1 as D (5 bases). The CDR3 extends over 13 amino acids. Deletions cut 4 bases from V and 3 bases from J, with 10 bases between. Germline lookup yields CDR1 SQVTM and CDR2 ANQGSEA.

The chain links TRBV28 to TRBJ2-7; 8 bases line up with TRBD1. In germline, CDR1 is MDHEN, CDR2 SYDVKM. The CDR3 loop spans 14 amino acids. The J segment lost 4 bases and the V segment lost 2 bases, leaving 4 bases of the junction unmatched. This CDR3 is CASSLPGGKYEQYF. The CDR3 region has the DNA TGTGCCAGCAGTTTACCAGGGGGCAAGTACGAGCAGTACTTC.

The CDR3 sequence: CASSDPRTDTQYF. As DNA, the CDR3 is TGTGCCAGCAGTGACCCCAGAACAGATACGCAGTATTTT. The chain carries TRBV6-4 and TRBJ2-3, with unresolved D. V was cut by 2 bases and J by 3 bases, with 6 bases left in between. In germline, CDR1 is MRHNA, CDR2 SNTAGT. The CDR3 totals 13 residues.

As to this clone: Other nucleotide sequences in the sample specify the same CDR3. This chain joins TRBV30 and TRBJ2-5; D gene ambiguous. Germline V CDR1 and CDR2: GTSNPN, SVGIG (reference sequence). The V end lost 2 bases, the J end lost 5 bases, and 3 bases lay between the germline ends. The CDR3 spans 10 residues. The CDR3 is CAWSLETQYF. The CDR3 coding sequence is TGTGCCTGGAGTCTTGAGACCCAGTACTTC.

The chain is built from TRBV27 and TRBJ2-1; D is ambiguous. V lost 5 bases and J lost 3, with 14 bases in between. In germline, CDR1 is MNHEY, CDR2 SMNVEV (reference sequence). The CDR3 runs to 15 residues. CDR3 sequence reads: CASSPAPIGYNEQFF. The DNA for the CDR3 is TGTGCCAGCAGTCCCGCCCCTATTGGCTACAATGAGCAGTTCTTC.

The chain is built from TRBV28 and TRBJ2-2; 9 bases map to TRBD2. Germline V CDR1 and CDR2: MDHEN, SYDVKM. Germline trimming cut 11 bases from V and 2 bases from J; bases unmatched to any gene: 6. The CDR3 is made up of 14 amino acids. The CDR3: CAGQTSGNTGELFF. CDR3 nucleotide sequence: TGTGCCGGTCAGACTAGCGGAAACACCGGGGAGCTGTTTTTT.

This clone was detected only once. The chain joins TRBV9 to TRBJ2-7, with 8 nucleotides matching TRBD1. This CDR3 is 15 amino acids long. V lost 0 bases, J lost 0 bases, and 2 bases stayed unmatched. The V gene's germline CDR1 is SGDLS and CDR2 YYNGEE. CDR3: CASSVGDRNSYEQYF. CDR3 sequence (DNA): TGTGCCAGCAGCGTAGGGGACAGGAACTCCTACGAGCAGTACTTC. The full variable domain, in which reference TRBV9 and TRBJ2-7 provide the parts outside the CDR3, is DSGVTQTPKHLITATGQRVTLRCSPRSGDLSVYWYQQSLDQGLQFLIQYYNGEERAKGNILERFSAQQFPDLHSELNLSSLELGDSALYFCASSVGDRNSYEQYFGPGTRLTVT.

The rearrangement joins TRBV10-3 to TRBJ1-2; 9 nucleotides align to TRBD1. This CDR3 spans 22 amino acids. Trimming took 7 bases from V and 3 from J; bases not matched to a gene: 30. Germline V gene sequence: CDR1 ENHRY, CDR2 SYGVKD. This chain's CDR3 is CAIKGTPGELQQGALDYYGYTF. CDR3 DNA sequence: TGTGCCATCAAAGGGACCCCCGGGGAGCTACAACAGGGGGCTTTGGATTACTATGGCTACACCTTC.

V gene TRBV5-1 combines with J gene TRBJ2-5; D possibly corresponds to TRBD2 (6 bases). V lost 1 base, J lost 1 base, and 14 bases lay in between. The CDR3 contains 16 residues. Germline CDR1 reads SGHRS; CDR2 reads YFSETQ. The CDR3 spells CASSLMGGVFQETQYF. As DNA, the CDR3 is TGCGCCAGCAGCTTGATGGGAGGTGTCTTCCAAGAGACCCAGTACTTC.

This clone was recorded only once. CDR3 DNA: TGTGCCAGCAGCTCGCAGCAGATACAGGGGGCTGTTTCCACCGGGGAGCTGTTTTTT. This sequence encodes CASSSQQIQGAVSTGELFF. The chain joins TRBV7-6 to TRBJ2-2, with TRBD1 matching over 9 bases. The CDR3 sequence is 19 residues long. Looked up from germline, CDR1 is SGHVS and CDR2 is FNYEAQ. With 4 bases clipped from V and 4 bases from J, the junction kept 16 bases outside the gene matches.

Comment on this clone: A read error may produce the germline difference seen at one junction end. The same CDR3 arises from other DNA sequences in this sample as well. This CDR3 reads CASSLVRGHEQFF. For the CDR3, the DNA is TGTGCCAGTAGCTTAGTCAGGGGACATGAGCAGTTCTTC. The chain couples TRBV11-1 to TRBJ2-1; tentative D call: TRBD1 (6 bases). The CDR3 spans 13 residues. Germline V gene data show CDR1 as SGHAT and CDR2 as FQDESV (reference sequence).

The chain joins TRBV4-1 to TRBJ2-2, with D tentatively TRBD2 (5 bases). This CDR3 region has 17 residues. V was pared by 1 base and J by 5 bases, with 17 bases between. The germline CDR1 and CDR2 sequences are MGHRA and YSYEKL. DNA for the CDR3: TGCGCCAGCAGCCAAGTTATCGGGATTGGGTGGACCGGGGAGCTGTTTTTT. It specifies CASSQVIGIGWTGELFF.

The chain is built from TRBV14 and TRBJ2-4; 9 bases agree with TRBD1. The J segment lost 1 base and the V segment lost 4 bases, leaving 5 bases of the junction unmatched. This CDR3 is built from 16 residues. Per germline, CDR1 SGHDN and CDR2 FVKESK. The CDR3 DNA reads as TGTGCCAGCAGCCTACAGGGGGCTGGGGCCAAAAACATTCAGTACTTC. Encoded protein: CASSLQGAGAKNIQYF.

The CDR3: CSTRQGAGELFF. As DNA, the CDR3 is TGCAGCACCAGACAGGGTGCCGGGGAGCTGTTTTTT. The chain is built from TRBV29-1 and TRBJ2-2, with 7 bases identical to TRBD1. CDR3 size: 12 residues. V lost 8 bases, J lost 6 bases, and 6 bases stayed unmatched. Germline V lookup: CDR1 SQVTM, CDR2 ANQGSEA.

V is TRBV5-1 and J is TRBJ2-3; 11 nucleotides line up with TRBD2. Germline CDR1 is SGHRS and CDR2 is YFSETQ. The CDR3 is 17 residues long. After removal of 0 bases from V and 5 bases from J, the junction contained 8 bases not matched to a gene. CDR3 coding DNA: TGCGCCAGCAGCTTGGTTAGCGGGGGGGCCAGGGTAGATACGCAGTATTTT. It codes for CASSLVSGGARVDTQYF.